What follows is one T cell receptor beta chain and its context. Its antigen is not identified. The source of the sample is a study of blood T cells in healthy people across ages. The CDR3 totals 16 residues. From germline, CDR1 is DFQATT and CDR2 SNEGSKA (reference sequence). V was pared by 5 bases and J by 6 bases, with 12 bases of the junction left unmatched. Findings and caveats of the study: PBMCs went unsorted, and a conclusive naive versus antigen-experienced comparison was therefore prevented. The recorded TCR beta diversity per million T cells decreased in a roughly linear manner with age.

Alongside a J-beta primer mix, a sample-barcoded 5' primer served in a second PCR lasting about 7 to 12 cycles. TCRdb fed the 5' RACE reads into MiXCR, producing one record per CDR3 protein. The sample yields about 670,000 distinct CDR3 sequences, under 65% seen once. The sequenced sample was blood. The chain employs TRBV20-1 and TRBJ2-1, with 11 bases that match TRBD2. The clonotype comes from an elderly woman in good health. The CDR3: CSAAKWLAGGRNEQFF. In nucleotides, the CDR3 is TGCAGTGCTGCGAAGTGGCTAGCGGGGGGCCGCAATGAGCAGTTCTTC.